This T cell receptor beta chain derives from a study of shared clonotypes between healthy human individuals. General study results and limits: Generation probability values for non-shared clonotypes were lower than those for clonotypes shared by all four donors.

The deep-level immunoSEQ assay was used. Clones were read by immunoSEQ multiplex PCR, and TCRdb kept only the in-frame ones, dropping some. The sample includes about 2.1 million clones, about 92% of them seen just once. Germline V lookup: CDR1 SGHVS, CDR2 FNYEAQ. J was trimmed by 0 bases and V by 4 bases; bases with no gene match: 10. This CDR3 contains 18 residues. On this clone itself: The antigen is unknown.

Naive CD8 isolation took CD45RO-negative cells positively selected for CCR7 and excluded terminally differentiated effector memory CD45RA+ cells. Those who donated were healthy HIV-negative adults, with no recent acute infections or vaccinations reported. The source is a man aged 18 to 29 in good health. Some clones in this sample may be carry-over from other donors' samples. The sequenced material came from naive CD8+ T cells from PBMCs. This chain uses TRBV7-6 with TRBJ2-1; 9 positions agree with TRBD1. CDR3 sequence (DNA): TGTGCCAGCAGCTCGAGGTCGGGACAGGGAAGCTCCTACAATGAGCAGTTCTTC. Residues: CASSSRSGQGSSYNEQFF. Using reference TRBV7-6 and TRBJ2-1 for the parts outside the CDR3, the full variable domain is GAGVSQSPRYKVTKRGQDVALRCDPISGHVSLYWYRQALGQGPEFLTYFNYEAQQDKSGLPNDRFSAERPEGSISTLTIQRTEQRDSAMYRCASSSRSGQGSSYNEQFFGPGTRLTVL.